Presented here are 27 T cell receptor beta chains from one specimen sequenced in a study of naive and memory T cell subsets. The beta constant-region primer was an equimolar mix of two oligonucleotides covering TRBC1 and TRBC2. TCRdb called the UMI-ligation and nested PCR reads again in MiXCR, with one record for every CDR3 protein. This sample has about 35,000 distinct CDR3 sequences, with less than 15% found just once. Input material: effector memory CD4+ T cells from blood. Subset: effector memory, CD45RA- CD27-. The receptors originated from a human donor in good health.

This clonotype was counted a few times. V is TRBV3-1 and J is TRBJ2-5; TRBD1 aligns across 9 bases. The germline V gene encodes CDR1 LGHDT and CDR2 YNNKEL (reference sequence). The CDR3 totals 14 residues. Germline trimming cut 3 bases from V and 4 bases from J; bases unmatched to any gene: 3. The CDR3 DNA reads TGTGCCAGCAGCCACAACAGGGGGCGAGAGACCCAGTACTTC. Protein product: CASSHNRGRETQYF.

This clonotype was detected many times. The V call is TRBV3-1, the J call TRBJ2-1; tentatively, D is TRBD2 (6 bases). Per the germline V gene, CDR1 is LGHDT and CDR2 is YNNKEL (reference sequence). CDR3 length equals 13 residues. V was shortened by 4 bases and J by 5 bases, with 9 bases between the two germline ends. CDR3 sequence (DNA): TGTGCCAGCAGCCCGGAGCGGGACAATGAGCAGTTCTTC. Translation: CASSPERDNEQFF.

This clonotype has just a few counts. The V gene is TRBV20-1, the J gene TRBJ2-5, with 8 bases fitting TRBD1. The trim removed 6 bases at V and 2 bases at J, leaving 2 bases unmatched. Germline V lookup: CDR1 DFQATT, CDR2 SNEGSKA (reference sequence). The CDR3 loop spans 12 amino acids. The CDR3 coding sequence is TGCAGTGCCCGGACAGGGCAAGAGACCCAGTACTTC. Amino acids: CSARTGQETQYF.

This clonotype has ten or more counts. The chain combines TRBV7-2 with TRBJ1-1, with unresolved D. The CDR3 is made up of 15 amino acids. Between the trimmed V and J ends, which lost 3 bases and 3 bases, there was a span of 14 bases. Germline assignment: CDR1 SGHTA and CDR2 FQGNSA. CDR3 loop: CASSFGQNIYTEAFF. In DNA form, the CDR3 reads TGTGCCAGCAGCTTCGGGCAGAATATCTACACTGAAGCTTTCTTT.

The gene calls are TRBV10-3 and TRBJ1-2; 8 bases fit TRBD1. Germline CDR1 reads ENHRY; CDR2 reads SYGVKD. This CDR3 comprises 16 residues. V trimming: 6 bases; J trimming: 8 bases; junction bases outside the gene matches: 17. CDR3 sequence (DNA): TGTGCCATCAGGCATATCCGGGACAGGAGCCTCGGGGGCTACACCTTC. This translates into CAIRHIRDRSLGGYTF.

In this sample, this clonotype turned up a few times. The J gene is TRBJ2-2, the V gene TRBV29-1; the match to TRBD1 covers 7 bases. The CDR3 extends over 13 amino acids. With 5 bases clipped from V and 7 bases from J, the junction kept 7 bases outside the gene matches. CDR1 is SQVTM, CDR2 ANQGSEA, per germline. CDR3 sequence reads: CSVYYAGGGELFF. DNA of the CDR3: TGCAGCGTTTATTACGCAGGGGGCGGGGAGCTGTTTTTT.

The chain carries TRBV5-1 and TRBJ2-5; D perhaps matches TRBD2 (5 bases). The V gene's germline CDR1 is SGHRS and CDR2 YFSETQ. The CDR3 is made up of 16 amino acids. Trimming left V 0 bases short and J 5 bases short, with 17 bases between. The CDR3 nucleotides read TGCGCCAGCAGCTTGGAAGGGAGAGTCTTCGGGGAGACCCAGTACTTC. This translates into CASSLEGRVFGETQYF.

This clonotype was recorded a few times. The J gene is TRBJ1-1, the V gene TRBV2; D is possibly TRBD1 (6 bases). V lost 3 bases to trimming and J lost 3 bases, with 8 bases between them. Germline lookup yields CDR1 SNHLY and CDR2 FYNNEI. The CDR3 is made up of 13 amino acids. The CDR3 DNA is TGTGCCAGCAGTGAGCAGGGGTACACTGAAGCTTTCTTT. Translated: CASSEQGYTEAFF.

This clonotype was recorded many times. The chain employs TRBV7-4 and TRBJ2-4, with 8 bases identical to TRBD1. J gave up 2 bases and V 4 bases, and 7 bases lay outside the gene matches. Germline V lookup: CDR1 SGHVT, CDR2 SQSDAQ. This CDR3 is built from 16 residues. CDR3 bases: TGTGCCAGCAGCTCCGACAGGGGCAAGCCCAAAAACATTCAGTACTTC. Amino acid sequence: CASSSDRGKPKNIQYF.

This clonotype was recorded at least ten times. The chain joins TRBV24-1 to TRBJ2-3; 8 nucleotides align to TRBD2. Trimming removed 6 bases from V and 2 bases from J; junction bases left unmatched: 9. The CDR3 is 16 amino acids. Germline loops: CDR1 KGHDR, CDR2 SFDVKD. The CDR3 region is CATSRGLGGHTDTQYF. The CDR3 DNA reads TGTGCCACCAGTAGGGGACTAGGAGGGCACACAGATACGCAGTATTTT.

The CDR3 DNA is TGTGCCAGCAGCTCCTGGACAGGGGGCTCTGGAAACACCATATATTTT. This encodes CASSSWTGGSGNTIYF. The V call is TRBV5-5, the J call TRBJ1-3; the match to TRBD1 covers 10 bases. Germline CDR1 SGHKS, CDR2 YYEKEE (reference sequence). Losses at the gene ends were 3 bases for V and 0 bases for J; bases not matched to a gene: 3. The CDR3 consists of 16 residues.

In this sample, this clonotype turned up a few times. The J gene is TRBJ2-3, the V gene TRBV7-9; 7 bases align to TRBD1. The CDR3 is made up of 15 amino acids. Germline CDR1 SEHNR, CDR2 FQNEAQ (reference sequence). The J segment lost 2 bases and the V segment lost 5 bases, leaving 7 bases of the junction unmatched. CDR3 in amino acids: CASSRTGVATDTQYF. CDR3 in DNA: TGTGCCAGCAGCAGAACAGGGGTGGCCACAGATACGCAGTATTTT. Drawing the rest from reference TRBV7-9 and TRBJ2-3, the complete variable domain is DTGVSQNPRHKITKRGQNVTFRCDPISEHNRLYWYRQTLGQGPEFLTYFQNEAQLEKSRLLSDRFSAERPKGSFSTLEIQRTEQGDSAMYLCASSRTGVATDTQYFGPGTRLTVL.

The sample holds a few counts of this clonotype. The V call is TRBV3-1, the J call TRBJ2-2; a weak D match, TRBD1 (5 bases). This CDR3 region has 14 residues. V shed 10 bases and J shed 0 bases, with 12 bases lying between them. CDR1 and CDR2 (germline): LGHDT, YNNKEL (reference sequence). CDR3 amino acids: CAIWTSPNTGELFF. DNA for the CDR3: TGTGCCATCTGGACATCCCCGAACACCGGGGAGCTGTTTTTT.

V usage is TRBV29-1 and J usage is TRBJ1-3, with D possibly matching TRBD1 (5 bases). The germline V and J ends were trimmed by 5 bases and 0 bases, with 11 bases remaining between them. The CDR3 extends over 14 amino acids. CDR1 and CDR2 from the germline V gene are SQVTM and ANQGSEA. The CDR3 reads CSVLPGSSGNTIYF. The CDR3 nucleotides are TGCAGCGTTCTCCCAGGGAGCTCTGGAAACACCATATATTTT.

The V and J genes are TRBV20-1 and TRBJ1-1; weak D call: TRBD1 (6 bases). The germline V gene has CDR1 DFQATT and CDR2 SNEGSKA (reference sequence). Trimming removed 3 bases from V and 2 bases from J, with 19 bases in between. The CDR3 loop spans 16 amino acids. CDR3 sequence (DNA): TGCAGTGCTAGCACGACACAGGGCGGGGGTAACACTGAAGCTTTCTTT. Translation gives CSASTTQGGGNTEAFF.

This clonotype was detected ten times or more. This rearrangement joins TRBV7-2 to TRBJ1-4, with D possibly matching TRBD1 (6 bases). The ends were cut back, 2 bases at V and 3 bases at J, with 10 bases in the middle. This CDR3 spans 15 amino acids. Germline CDR1 reads SGHTA; CDR2 reads FQGNSA. The CDR3 spells CASSLRGAANEKLFF. In DNA, the CDR3 is TGTGCCAGCAGCTTACGGGGGGCTGCTAATGAAAAACTGTTTTTT.

This clonotype has only a few counts. The rearrangement uses TRBV7-8 and TRBJ2-7; 8 nucleotides align to TRBD2. CDR3 length: 13 residues. Germline loops: CDR1 SGHVS, CDR2 FQNEAQ. The ends lost 1 base at V and 11 bases at J; junction bases unmatched: 7. The DNA of the CDR3 is TGTGCCAGCAGCTTAGACCCTCGGGGGGGGGAGTACTTC. Its protein is CASSLDPRGGEYF.

This clonotype is labeled medium-sized. The chain couples TRBV29-1 to TRBJ1-1, with D possibly matching TRBD1 (6 bases). V was pared by 5 bases and J by 7 bases, with 14 bases between. The CDR3 extends over 12 amino acids. Germline loops: CDR1 SQVTM, CDR2 ANQGSEA. CDR3 in DNA: TGCAGCGTTATTATGGACAGCCATGAAGCTTTCTTT. This encodes CSVIMDSHEAFF. The whole variable domain, filled in from reference TRBV29-1 and TRBJ1-1, reads SAVISQKPSRDICQRGTSLTIQCQVDSQVTMMFWYRQQPGQSLTLIATANQGSEATYESGFVIDKFPISRPNLTFSTLTVSNMSPEDSSIYLCSVIMDSHEAFFGQGTRLTVV.

This clonotype came up many times. V gene TRBV12-3 or TRBV12-4 combines with J gene TRBJ1-5, with D possibly being TRBD1 (6 bases). The V and J ends lost 6 bases and 2 bases respectively, with 11 bases between them. CDR3 size: 14 residues. The CDR3 protein is CASSHRVGNQPQHF. The CDR3 nucleotides read TGTGCCAGCAGCCACAGGGTTGGCAATCAGCCCCAGCATTTT.

This clonotype was seen only a few times. The CDR3 here is CASSYTNTEAFF. The CDR3 nucleotides are TGTGCCAGCAGCTACACAAACACTGAAGCTTTCTTT. This chain connects TRBV7-8 to TRBJ1-1; D call uncertain. With 4 bases removed from V and 2 bases from J, the gap between germline ends came to 5 bases. CDR3 length: 12 amino acids. The germline gives CDR1 SGHVS, CDR2 FQNEAQ.

This chain joins TRBV10-3 and TRBJ1-2; D unresolved. V dropped 0 bases and J dropped 6 bases, with 8 bases sitting between them. CDR3 size: 13 residues. Germline CDR1 ENHRY, CDR2 SYGVKD. The CDR3 loop is CAISESRGNGYTF. The CDR3 nucleotides read TGTGCCATCAGTGAGTCACGAGGGAATGGCTACACCTTC.

This clonotype was counted at least ten times. This rearrangement joins TRBV2 to TRBJ2-2; 8 bases match TRBD2. The CDR3 spans 15 residues. In germline, CDR1 is SNHLY, CDR2 FYNNEI. The J segment lost 3 bases and the V segment lost 4 bases, leaving 4 bases of the junction unmatched. The CDR3 reads CASSATSADTGELFF. As DNA, the CDR3 is TGTGCCAGCAGTGCGACTAGCGCGGACACCGGGGAGCTGTTTTTT.

Ten or more counts support this clonotype. This rearrangement joins TRBV7-8 to TRBJ2-3, with D possibly being TRBD1 or TRBD2 (5 bases each). Trimming took 3 bases from V and 7 from J, leaving 11 bases between them. The CDR3 runs 13 residues. Germline V gene lookup returns CDR1 SGHVS and CDR2 FQNEAQ. The DNA of the CDR3 is TGTGCCAGCAGCTTGGGGGACGCCAATACGCAGTATTTT. Translated, it gives CASSLGDANTQYF.

There are a few counts of this clonotype. This rearrangement joins TRBV5-4 to TRBJ2-4; the match to TRBD1 covers 10 bases. V dropped 5 bases and J dropped 6; count of bases not matched to a gene: 11. Germline loops: CDR1 SGHNT, CDR2 YYREEE (reference sequence). The CDR3 extends over 16 amino acids. CDR3 sequence: CASSSDRGLRGNIQYF. The CDR3 DNA is TGTGCCAGCAGTTCCGACAGGGGGCTGAGAGGAAACATTCAGTACTTC.

This clonotype was counted many times. The rearrangement uses TRBV7-2 and TRBJ1-5; D is undetermined. The CDR3 spans 12 residues. Germline CDR1 reads SGHTA; CDR2 reads FQGNSA. Trimming left V 5 bases short and J 6 bases short, with 8 bases between. CDR3 protein: CASSPGVQPQHF. The CDR3 DNA sequence: TGTGCCAGCAGCCCGGGCGTTCAGCCCCAGCATTTT. Full variable domain (missing parts from reference TRBV7-2 and TRBJ1-5): GAGVSQSPSNKVTEKGKDVELRCDPISGHTALYWYRQSLGQGLEFLIYFQGNSAPDKSGLPSDRFSAERTGGSVSTLTIQRTQQEDSAVYLCASSPGVQPQHFGDGTRLSIL.

The CDR3: CASSLLAETYSYNEQFF. CDR3 in DNA: TGCGCCAGCAGCTTACTAGCGGAGACCTACTCCTACAATGAGCAGTTCTTC. V and J are TRBV5-1 and TRBJ2-1; 8 bases match TRBD2. CDR1 is SGHRS, CDR2 YFSETQ, per germline. The CDR3 contains 17 residues. V lost 2 bases to trimming and J lost 0 bases; unmatched junction nucleotides: 7.

The table lists this clonotype with a few counts. This rearrangement joins TRBV3-1 to TRBJ1-2; no reliable D call. The CDR3 extends over 12 amino acids. Trimming pared 1 base from V and 6 bases from J, leaving 6 bases between. The germline gives CDR1 LGHDT, CDR2 YNNKEL (reference sequence). CDR3 amino acids: CASSQVGDGYTF. The CDR3 DNA reads as TGTGCCAGCAGCCAAGTCGGGGATGGCTACACCTTC.